The 4 T cell receptor beta chains given below trace back to one sample, sequenced in a study of blood T cell repertoires in COVID-19. Libraries were prepared by immunoSEQ multiplex PCR; TCRdb keeps only in-frame clonotypes and omits some of them. The sample lists some 190,000 clones, 80% to 90% occurring once. Material for sequencing was peripheral blood. The receptors stem from a human donor with active or convalescent COVID-19. The donor label of this sample is uncertain.

The J gene is TRBJ1-6, the V gene TRBV28, with D possibly TRBD1 on 6 matching bases. Per germline, CDR1 MDHEN and CDR2 SYDVKM. The CDR3 has 15 residues. V was clipped by 6 bases and J by 0 bases, with 9 bases between them. In DNA, the CDR3 is TGTGCCAGCAGCGGACAGTCCTCCTATAATTCACCCCTCCACTTT. This codes for CASSGQSSYNSPLHF.

The chain carries TRBV28 and TRBJ1-2; perhaps TRBD1 as D (6 bases). The V gene's germline CDR1 is MDHEN and CDR2 SYDVKM. Trimming removed 7 bases from V and 7 bases from J, with 13 bases in between. The CDR3 is 12 amino acids. The CDR3 DNA is TGTGCCAGCACGGGAGGGGGACGTGGCTACACCTTC. As protein: CASTGGGRGYTF.

The sample holds one count of this clone. V usage is TRBV27 and J usage is TRBJ1-3, with 8 bases aligning to TRBD1. CDR3 length: 18 amino acids. Germline lookup yields CDR1 MNHEY and CDR2 SMNVEV (reference sequence). The V gene end was trimmed by 2 bases and the J gene end by 3 bases; junction bases not matched to a gene: 12. The CDR3 sequence is CASSLLRPDRAGGNTIYF. CDR3 nucleotides: TGTGCCAGCAGTTTACTCCGACCGGACAGGGCGGGTGGAAACACCATATATTTT.

The chain links TRBV18 to TRBJ2-7; 11 positions agree with TRBD1. With V trimmed by 2 bases and J by 4 bases, 1 base remained unmatched. The germline CDR1 and CDR2 sequences are KGHSH and LQKENI. The CDR3 covers 14 residues. The DNA for the CDR3 is TGTGCCAGCTCACCAGGGGACAGGGGGTACGAGCAGTACTTC. This sequence encodes CASSPGDRGYEQYF. Together with reference TRBV18 and TRBJ2-7, the CDR3 gives the full variable domain: NAGVMQNPRHLVRRRGQEARLRCSPMKGHSHVYWYRQLPEEGLKFMVYLQKENIIDESGMPKERFSAEFPKEGPSILRIQQVVRGDSAAYFCASSPGDRGYEQYFGPGTRLTVT.